These 25 T cell receptor beta chains originate from one sample sequenced in a study of cytomegalovirus exposure and HLA in healthy donors. Primers included in the PCR were 60 Vbeta and 13 Jbeta primers. Clones were read by immunoSEQ multiplex PCR, and TCRdb kept only the in-frame ones, dropping some. The sample consists of 110,000 to 150,000 clones, about 80% of them appearing once. Sequencing input: PBMCs. These receptors were collected from a man younger than 30 in good health and CMV-seronegative.

The chain is built from TRBV9 and TRBJ2-1; 14 bases fit TRBD2. Losses at the gene ends were 0 bases for V and 7 bases for J; bases not matched to a gene: 0. The CDR3 runs 15 residues. The germline V gene has CDR1 SGDLS and CDR2 YYNGEE. The CDR3 here is CASSVGTSGGNEQFF. The CDR3 DNA reads as TGTGCCAGCAGCGTAGGGACTAGCGGGGGGAATGAGCAGTTCTTC.

V usage is TRBV5-1 and J usage is TRBJ1-1; TRBD1 agrees at 8 bases. V was pared by 6 bases and J by 2 bases, with 6 bases of the junction left unmatched. The CDR3 is 14 amino acids. Germline CDR1 and CDR2: SGHRS and YFSETQ. The CDR3 region is CASTPGGANTEAFF. The CDR3 DNA follows: TGCGCCAGCACTCCAGGGGGCGCAAACACTGAAGCTTTCTTT.

The genes are TRBV28 and TRBJ1-2; TRBD1 agrees at 11 bases. The ends lost 6 bases at V and 4 bases at J; junction bases unmatched: 7. The germline V gene encodes CDR1 MDHEN and CDR2 SYDVKM. This CDR3 has 15 amino acids. CDR3 nucleotides: TGTGCCAGCAGGCAGGGGACAGGGGGGGGCTATGGCTACACCTTC. This gives the protein CASRQGTGGGYGYTF.

V and J are TRBV11-2 and TRBJ2-7; 14 nucleotides agree with TRBD2. Per the germline V gene, CDR1 is SGHAT and CDR2 is FQNNGV. The CDR3 sequence is 15 residues long. Trimming cost V 3 bases and J 11 bases; bases outside gene matches: 9. CDR3 loop: CASSLSPTSGRVEYF. CDR3 in DNA: TGTGCCAGCAGCTTGTCCCCGACTAGCGGGAGGGTAGAGTACTTC.

The chain is built from TRBV7-2 and TRBJ2-3, with a weak D call TRBD2 (6 bases). The CDR3 runs 13 residues. CDR1 is SGHTA and CDR2 is FQGNSA in the germline V gene. V lost 5 bases and J lost 10, with 16 bases in between. Here the CDR3 reads CASSPSPSASQYF. The CDR3 DNA is TGTGCCAGCAGCCCTTCCCCTAGCGCGTCGCAGTATTTT.

The chain employs TRBV6-5 and TRBJ1-1; 7 nucleotides agree with TRBD1. The CDR3 runs 14 residues. Trimming cost V 4 bases and J 5 bases; bases outside gene matches: 7. The germline gives CDR1 MNHEY, CDR2 SVGAGI. CDR3 sequence reads: CASSSTGDETEAFF. In DNA, the CDR3 is TGTGCCAGCAGTTCCACAGGGGATGAGACTGAAGCTTTCTTT.

The V gene is TRBV11-2, the J gene TRBJ2-1; possible D gene TRBD1, 5 bases. With 5 bases removed from V and 3 bases from J, the gap between germline ends came to 14 bases. Germline lookup yields CDR1 SGHAT and CDR2 FQNNGV. CDR3 size: 15 residues. The CDR3 protein is CASSPGPSGYNEQFF. The CDR3 bases are TGTGCCAGCAGCCCAGGGCCCTCCGGCTACAATGAGCAGTTCTTC.

The V call is TRBV27, the J call TRBJ1-2; D may be TRBD1 (5 bases). From germline, CDR1 is MNHEY and CDR2 SMNVEV (reference sequence). The CDR3 extends over 14 amino acids. V was shortened by 6 bases and J by 2 bases, with 13 bases between the two germline ends. In nucleotides, the CDR3 is TGTGCCAGCAGAATCGCAGGGTCCAACTATGGCTACACCTTC. Its protein is CASRIAGSNYGYTF.

The chain employs TRBV19 and TRBJ1-1, with a tentative D call TRBD1 (6 bases). The germline CDR1 and CDR2 sequences are LNHDA and SQIVND (reference sequence). V lost 5 bases to trimming and J lost 4 bases, with 14 bases between them. This CDR3 contains 14 residues. CDR3 nucleotide sequence: TGTGCCAGTAGTTCTCGCAGGGGATCCACTGAAGCTTTCTTT. Encoded protein: CASSSRRGSTEAFF.

The CDR3 protein is CASSEPDIQTGNTIYF. The CDR3 DNA is TGTGCCAGCAGTGAACCGGACATTCAGACTGGAAACACCATATATTTT. The chain combines TRBV6-1 with TRBJ1-3, with a tentative D call TRBD1 (5 bases). Trimming cost V 2 bases and J 2 bases, with 13 bases left between them. The germline CDR1 and CDR2 sequences are MNHNS and SASEGT. This CDR3 comprises 16 residues.

The chain uses TRBV14 and TRBJ2-1; 8 bases align to TRBD1. This CDR3 has 14 residues. The V segment lost 4 bases and the J segment 8 bases; nucleotides outside the gene matches: 7. Germline V CDR1 and CDR2: SGHDN, FVKESK. The CDR3 loop is CASSPGQGRDEQFF. The DNA of the CDR3 is TGTGCCAGCAGCCCAGGACAGGGAAGGGATGAGCAGTTCTTC.

The CDR3 DNA reads TGTGCCAGCAGTGGCTGGGGACTAGCGGGCCAGACCTACGAGCAGTACTTC. Encoded protein: CASSGWGLAGQTYEQYF. The chain employs TRBV6-1 and TRBJ2-7, with 12 bases that match TRBD2. The CDR3 loop spans 17 amino acids. With V trimmed by 4 bases and J by 2 bases, 9 bases remained unmatched. CDR1 MNHNS and CDR2 SASEGT come from the germline V gene.

The sample holds a few counts of this clone. The rearrangement uses TRBV5-4 and TRBJ2-3, with D uncertain. CDR1 and CDR2 from the germline V gene are SGHNT and YYREEE (reference sequence). V was pared by 7 bases and J by 1 base, with 7 bases between. CDR3 length equals 12 residues. The CDR3 nucleotides read TGTGCCAGCGCTGAGGGCACAGATACGCAGTATTTT. Amino acid sequence: CASAEGTDTQYF.

V usage is TRBV5-6 and J usage is TRBJ2-7, with D possibly TRBD2 on 6 matching bases. The CDR3 has 14 amino acids. V was shortened by 0 bases and J by 0 bases, with 7 bases between the two germline ends. CDR1 is SGHDT, CDR2 YYEEEE, per germline. The CDR3 spells CASSLAGVSYEQYF. The CDR3 DNA sequence: TGTGCCAGCAGCTTGGCGGGGGTCTCCTACGAGCAGTACTTC. The full variable domain, with the rest looked up from reference TRBV5-6 and TRBJ2-7, is DAGVTQSPTHLIKTRGQQVTLRCSPKSGHDTVSWYQQALGQGPQFIFQYYEEEERQRGNFPDRFSGHQFPNYSSELNVNALLLGDSALYLCASSLAGVSYEQYFGPGTRLTVT.

The chain is built from TRBV7-2 and TRBJ2-1, with 10 nucleotides matching TRBD2. Germline V CDR1 and CDR2: SGHTA, FQGNSA. The V segment lost 6 bases and the J segment 7 bases; nucleotides outside the gene matches: 9. The CDR3 loop spans 15 amino acids. CDR3 nucleotide sequence: TGTGCCAGCAGGATGAAGGGACTAGCGTGGAATGAGCAGTTCTTC. This codes for CASRMKGLAWNEQFF.

This clone has a handful of counts. The J gene is TRBJ2-1, the V gene TRBV27, with D possibly TRBD1 on 5 matching bases. This CDR3 spans 16 amino acids. The V and J ends lost 0 bases and 4 bases respectively, with 13 bases between them. Germline V gene sequence: CDR1 MNHEY, CDR2 SMNVEV (reference sequence). CDR3 amino acids: CASSLSDSPTYNEQFF. As DNA, the CDR3 is TGTGCCAGCAGTTTATCTGACAGTCCTACTTACAATGAGCAGTTCTTC.

The chain links TRBV4-1 to TRBJ2-5; no clear D gene. This CDR3 has 15 residues. In germline, CDR1 is MGHRA, CDR2 YSYEKL. Between the trimmed V and J ends, which lost 0 bases and 5 bases, there was a span of 13 bases. CDR3 DNA: TGCGCCAGCAGCCAAGATAGCCTAGTCGGGGAGACCCAGTACTTC. This codes for CASSQDSLVGETQYF.

The chain employs TRBV18 and TRBJ1-1; possible D gene TRBD1, 5 bases. Germline V gives CDR1 KGHSH, CDR2 LQKENI. CDR3 size: 16 residues. Trimming took 3 bases from V and 3 from J, leaving 17 bases between them. Here the CDR3 DNA reads TGTGCCAGCTCACCCTCCCGCCAGGGTGGTTACACTGAAGCTTTCTTT. Residues: CASSPSRQGGYTEAFF.

This chain uses TRBV7-8 with TRBJ2-7; no clear D. Germline V gene sequence: CDR1 SGHVS, CDR2 FQNEAQ. Trimming cost V 1 base and J 12 bases, with 10 bases left between them. The length of the CDR3 is 11 residues. CDR3 bases: TGTGCCAGCAGCTTAGGGGCAAAAATGTACTTC. It translates to CASSLGAKMYF.

The V and J genes are TRBV5-8 and TRBJ2-1; 8 bases map to TRBD2. The CDR3 length is 15 residues. J was trimmed by 3 bases and V by 0 bases; bases with no gene match: 2. Germline CDR1 and CDR2: SGHTS and YDEGEE. The CDR3 is CASSLGLAFYNEQFF. CDR3 nucleotide sequence: TGTGCCAGCAGCTTGGGACTAGCGTTCTACAATGAGCAGTTCTTC.

The chain has TRBV28 and TRBJ1-1, with D unclear. Germline V CDR1 and CDR2: MDHEN, SYDVKM. V shed 1 base and J shed 6 bases, with 9 bases lying between them. The CDR3 length is 13 residues. The CDR3 DNA is TGTGCCAGCAGTTTATTCTTTGGCTCTGAAGCTTTCTTT. Translation gives CASSLFFGSEAFF. The variable domain in full, with the rest retrieved from reference TRBV28 and TRBJ1-1, is DVKVTQSSRYLVKRTGEKVFLECVQDMDHENMFWYRQDPGLGLRLIYFSYDVKMKEKGDIPEGYSVSREKKERFSLILESASTNQTSMYLCASSLFFGSEAFFGQGTRLTVV.

This clone was detected only once. The rearrangement joins TRBV5-1 to TRBJ2-3; 7 bases are a match to TRBD2. The V and J ends lost 10 bases and 2 bases, in that order; junction bases with no gene match: 7. The CDR3 covers 13 residues. Germline CDR1 SGHRS, CDR2 YFSETQ. The CDR3 region is CASAGLSTDTQYF. CDR3 coding DNA: TGCGCCTCCGCGGGACTATCCACAGATACGCAGTATTTT.

The chain recombines TRBV13 with TRBJ1-6; TRBD1 matches 8 bases. Germline V gene data show CDR1 as PRHDT and CDR2 as FYEKMQ (reference sequence). V lost 0 bases to trimming and J lost 0 bases; unmatched junction nucleotides: 7. This CDR3 is built from 19 residues. The CDR3 coding sequence is TGTGCCAGCAGCTTAGGTGGCAGGGGGCCAAGCTCCTATAATTCACCCCTCCACTTT. Its protein product is CASSLGGRGPSSYNSPLHF. The whole variable domain, filled in from reference TRBV13 and TRBJ1-6, reads AAGVIQSPRHLIKEKRETATLKCYPIPRHDTVYWYQQGPGQDPQFLISFYEKMQSDKGSIPDRFSAQQFSDYHSELNMSSLELGDSALYFCASSLGGRGPSSYNSPLHFGNGTRLTVT.

This clone was recorded only once. The V call is TRBV6-5, the J call TRBJ1-3, with unresolved D. CDR3 length: 14 amino acids. Deletions cut 5 bases from V and 0 bases from J, with 8 bases between. CDR1 is MNHEY, CDR2 SVGAGI, per germline. CDR3 region: CASSEIHSGNTIYF. The CDR3 region has the DNA TGTGCCAGCAGTGAGATCCACTCTGGAAACACCATATATTTT.

J is TRBJ1-1 and V is TRBV11-3; 9 positions agree with TRBD1. The CDR3 covers 15 residues. Germline CDR1 and CDR2: SGHNT and YENEEA. The trim removed 5 bases at V and 3 bases at J, leaving 7 bases unmatched. Written as DNA, the CDR3 is TGTGCCAGCAGCCATGGGACAGGGCAGGACACTGAAGCTTTCTTT. Residues: CASSHGTGQDTEAFF.